The following is a T cell receptor beta chain sequence with its context. TCRdb's table, derived via immunoSEQ multiplex PCR, lists solely in-frame clones and lacks some. The sample records 200,000 or so clones, 85% to 95% being singletons. The record originates from a study of control samples from healthy donors and cancer patients. From germline, CDR1 is LGHNA and CDR2 YSLEER. V trimming: 0 bases; J trimming: 4 bases; junction bases outside the gene matches: 3. The CDR3 runs to 16 residues. The sample was blood. The TCR was taken from a man aged 50 to 60 in good health. The chain carries TRBV4-3 and TRBJ2-5; 12 bases are a match to TRBD2. The CDR3 sequence: CASSQDLGLAGETQYF. In DNA, the CDR3 is TGCGCCAGCAGCCAAGATCTGGGACTAGCGGGAGAGACCCAGTACTTC.